These 24 T cell receptor beta chains originate from one sample sequenced in a study of OX40 agonist ivuxolimab in advanced cancers. Using immunoSEQ multiplex PCR, the repertoire was profiled, and TCRdb retains in-frame clones only, with some absent. This sample has 40,000 to 55,000 clones, with just under 95% found just once. This material consisted of CD4+ or CD8+ T cells sorted from blood, taken in a trial of the OX40 agonist ivuxolimab. The origin of the receptors is an adult with an advanced solid tumor such as melanoma, head and neck, liver or kidney cancer.

V and J are TRBV28 and TRBJ1-2; 7 nucleotides agree with TRBD1. CDR1 and CDR2 (germline): MDHEN, SYDVKM. CDR3 length equals 14 residues. The ends lost 5 bases at V and 5 bases at J; junction bases unmatched: 8. The CDR3 loop is CASSPGQVWYGYTF. The DNA of the CDR3 is TGTGCCAGCAGTCCCGGACAGGTGTGGTATGGCTACACCTTC.

This chain links TRBV28 with TRBJ1-1; no clear D gene. Germline V CDR1 and CDR2: MDHEN, SYDVKM. The CDR3 has 10 residues. The CDR3 nucleotides read TGTGCGGCTAAGAACACTGAAGCTTTCTTT. Translation: CAAKNTEAFF.

V gene TRBV7-9 combines with J gene TRBJ2-6; D is unclear. V lost 5 bases and J lost 0, with 11 bases in between. Germline-derived CDR1 and CDR2 are SEHNR and FQNEAQ (reference sequence). The CDR3 length is 16 residues. The CDR3 region is CASSLPAVSGANVLTF. In DNA, the CDR3 is TGTGCCAGCAGCCTCCCCGCGGTCTCTGGGGCCAACGTCCTGACTTTC.

This clone was observed once. This chain connects TRBV29-1 to TRBJ2-7, with no clear D. V was clipped by 6 bases and J by 0 bases, with 12 bases between them. This CDR3 has 13 residues. Per germline, CDR1 SQVTM and CDR2 ANQGSEA. The CDR3 sequence is CSVTGPVSYEQYF. CDR3 nucleotide sequence: TGCAGCGTAACCGGGCCCGTCTCCTACGAGCAGTACTTC.

J is TRBJ1-5 and V is TRBV11-2; possible D gene TRBD1, 5 bases. The V gene's germline CDR1 is SGHAT and CDR2 FQNNGV. The CDR3 length is 15 residues. V was shortened by 6 bases and J by 1 base, with 13 bases between the two germline ends. In DNA form, the CDR3 reads TGTGCCAGCAGTGAGGGGATTCTAAGCAATCAGCCCCAGCATTTT. Amino acid sequence: CASSEGILSNQPQHF. Using reference TRBV11-2 and TRBJ1-5 for the parts outside the CDR3, the full variable domain is EAGVAQSPRYKIIEKRQSVAFWCNPISGHATLYWYQQILGQGPKLLIQFQNNGVVDDSQLPKDRFSAERLKGVDSTLKIQPAKLEDSAVYLCASSEGILSNQPQHFGDGTRLSIL.

The rearrangement joins TRBV27 to TRBJ2-1; the match to TRBD2 covers 8 bases. V shed 2 bases, J shed 0 bases, and the junction held 12 bases outside the gene matches. The length of the CDR3 is 19 residues. Germline V gene data show CDR1 as MNHEY and CDR2 as SMNVEV (reference sequence). The CDR3 DNA reads TGTGCCAGCAGTTTAGGAGTAGCGGGGAGGTATGGCTCCTACAATGAGCAGTTCTTC. Protein sequence: CASSLGVAGRYGSYNEQFF.

This clone has more than one count but fewer than ten. The V gene is TRBV11-2, the J gene TRBJ2-1; 9 bases are a match to TRBD2. This CDR3 contains 14 residues. V trimming: 4 bases; J trimming: 6 bases; junction bases outside the gene matches: 4. Germline values: CDR1 SGHAT, CDR2 FQNNGV. This CDR3 is CASSSSGNRNEQFF. The CDR3 DNA reads as TGTGCCAGCAGCTCTAGCGGGAATCGCAATGAGCAGTTCTTC. Full variable domain (remainder filled in from reference TRBV11-2 and TRBJ2-1): EAGVAQSPRYKIIEKRQSVAFWCNPISGHATLYWYQQILGQGPKLLIQFQNNGVVDDSQLPKDRFSAERLKGVDSTLKIQPAKLEDSAVYLCASSSSGNRNEQFFGPGTRLTVL.

The chain employs TRBV7-9 and TRBJ2-7; TRBD1 is a possible D gene (6 bases). There are 14 residues in the CDR3. The germline gives CDR1 SEHNR, CDR2 FQNEAQ (reference sequence). V dropped 4 bases and J dropped 2 bases, with 12 bases sitting between them. CDR3 nucleotide sequence: TGTGCCAGCAGCTCCACAGGGAACCCCTACGAGCAGTACTTC. Translating it yields CASSSTGNPYEQYF.

The rearrangement uses TRBV19 and TRBJ1-4; D call uncertain. Trimming removed 8 bases from V and 4 bases from J, with 5 bases in between. Germline assignment: CDR1 LNHDA and CDR2 SQIVND (reference sequence). This CDR3 spans 11 amino acids. The DNA for the CDR3 is TGTGCCAGTTTTAGTAATGAAAAACTGTTTTTT. Translating gives CASFSNEKLFF.

The chain has TRBV19 and TRBJ2-1; the D gene is possibly TRBD1 (6 bases). CDR1 is LNHDA and CDR2 is SQIVND in the germline V gene (reference sequence). CDR3 size: 11 residues. The V and J ends lost 3 bases and 10 bases respectively, with 7 bases between them. CDR3 sequence reads: CASSIRGEQFF. CDR3 nucleotides: TGTGCCAGTAGTATTAGGGGGGAGCAGTTCTTC.

The chain carries TRBV6-5 and TRBJ1-2, with 10 nucleotides matching TRBD1. This CDR3 contains 14 residues. V lost 4 bases to trimming and J lost 4 bases; unmatched junction nucleotides: 3. The germline V gene encodes CDR1 MNHEY and CDR2 SVGAGI. The CDR3 sequence: CASSWTGGAYGYTF. CDR3 in DNA: TGTGCCAGCAGTTGGACAGGGGGGGCCTATGGCTACACCTTC.

This clone was observed a single time. The chain joins TRBV29-1 to TRBJ2-1, with TRBD2 matching over 11 bases. V was clipped by 6 bases and J by 13 bases; unmatched bases: 8. This CDR3 region has 12 residues. The germline CDR1 and CDR2 sequences are SQVTM and ANQGSEA. CDR3 protein: CSVVILAGVQFF. CDR3 DNA sequence: TGCAGCGTCGTAATACTAGCGGGAGTTCAGTTCTTC.

J is TRBJ2-7 and V is TRBV4-1, with D unclear. The CDR3 length is 12 residues. Trimming removed 0 bases at V and 5 bases at J, with 5 bases between. Germline lookup yields CDR1 MGHRA and CDR2 YSYEKL. CDR3 DNA sequence: TGCGCCAGCAGCCAAGATGGAAACGAGCAGTACTTC. Translation: CASSQDGNEQYF.

The chain couples TRBV9 to TRBJ2-7; 7 bases line up with TRBD1. The V and J ends lost 8 bases and 2 bases, in that order; junction bases with no gene match: 10. Germline V gene sequence: CDR1 SGDLS, CDR2 YYNGEE. The CDR3 runs 14 residues. The DNA of the CDR3 is TGTGCCAGTGGTCAGGGACAGCAGACCTACGAGCAGTACTTC. Protein: CASGQGQQTYEQYF.

The rearrangement uses TRBV30 and TRBJ1-1, with D unclear. The CDR3 runs to 13 residues. V lost 0 bases to trimming and J lost 2 bases, with 7 bases between them. Germline-derived CDR1 and CDR2 are GTSNPN and SVGIG (reference sequence). CDR3 sequence reads: CAWSVSENTEAFF. CDR3 coding DNA: TGTGCCTGGAGTGTTTCAGAAAACACTGAAGCTTTCTTT.

This chain connects TRBV5-6 to TRBJ2-7; tentatively, D is TRBD2 (6 bases). The CDR3 has 13 residues. Germline assignment: CDR1 SGHDT and CDR2 YYEEEE. V was cut by 3 bases and J by 4 bases, with 11 bases left in between. CDR3 coding DNA: TGTGCCAGCAGCTGGGGGGATAAATACGAGCAGTACTTC. It is translated as CASSWGDKYEQYF.

The V gene is TRBV7-2, the J gene TRBJ2-5, with 8 nucleotides matching TRBD2. The J call could be wrong; TRBJ2-7 is a better fit for the DNA end. Germline V gives CDR1 SGHTA, CDR2 FQGNSA. CDR3 size: 19 residues. In DNA form, the CDR3 reads TGTGCCAGCAGCTTAGCCGGGACTAGTGAACCCCGTTGGTTCTACGAGCAGTACTTC. Its protein is CASSLAGTSEPRWFYEQYF.

This clone has a single count. This chain uses TRBV5-4 with TRBJ1-2, with 7 bases matching TRBD1. The ends lost 7 bases at V and 1 base at J; junction bases unmatched: 13. The length of the CDR3 is 16 residues. CDR1 and CDR2 (germline): SGHNT, YYREEE (reference sequence). In DNA form, the CDR3 reads TGTGCCAGCGCGGACCGGGACAGAGCCCTTAACTATGGCTACACCTTC. This gives the protein CASADRDRALNYGYTF.

The chain recombines TRBV9 with TRBJ2-3; no firm D call. Deletions cut 3 bases from V and 0 bases from J, with 17 bases between. Germline lookup yields CDR1 SGDLS and CDR2 YYNGEE. The CDR3 consists of 17 residues. Here the CDR3 DNA reads TGTGCCAGCAGCGACCCTCTACAGCCTTCTAGCACAGATACGCAGTATTTT. Protein product: CASSDPLQPSSTDTQYF. The full variable domain, rest sourced from reference TRBV9 and TRBJ2-3, is DSGVTQTPKHLITATGQRVTLRCSPRSGDLSVYWYQQSLDQGLQFLIQYYNGEERAKGNILERFSAQQFPDLHSELNLSSLELGDSALYFCASSDPLQPSSTDTQYFGPGTRLTVL.

This clone was counted a few times. This sequence joins TRBV28 and TRBJ2-1; possibly TRBD1 for D (5 bases). Germline V lookup: CDR1 MDHEN, CDR2 SYDVKM. V gave up 3 bases and J gave up 9 bases, with 15 bases separating them. The CDR3 runs to 14 residues. CDR3 in amino acids: CASSLTVPPGEQFF. The CDR3 coding sequence is TGTGCCAGCAGTTTGACAGTTCCCCCCGGTGAGCAGTTCTTC.

The V call is TRBV9, the J call TRBJ2-7; the match to TRBD2 covers 8 bases. V shed 0 bases, J shed 3 bases, and the junction held 5 bases outside the gene matches. The CDR3 has 15 residues. In germline, CDR1 is SGDLS, CDR2 YYNGEE. The CDR3 DNA is TGTGCCAGCAGCGTAGGGGCTAGCGGGCTCTACGAGCAGTACTTC. Amino acids: CASSVGASGLYEQYF.

CDR3 amino acids: CSVERGNGNTIYF. The CDR3 region has the DNA TGCAGCGTTGAACGGGGGAACGGAAACACCATATATTTT. This chain links TRBV29-1 with TRBJ1-3; a weak D match, TRBD1 (5 bases). Looked up from germline, CDR1 is SQVTM and CDR2 is ANQGSEA. V was pared by 2 bases and J by 4 bases, with 9 bases between. This CDR3 is built from 13 residues.

The rearrangement links TRBV27 to TRBJ2-2; D remains ambiguous. Germline CDR1 MNHEY, CDR2 SMNVEV (reference sequence). Deletions cut 2 bases from V and 0 bases from J, with 4 bases between. The CDR3 loop spans 14 amino acids. CDR3 residues: CASSLQANTGELFF. CDR3 nucleotides: TGTGCCAGCAGTTTACAAGCGAACACCGGGGAGCTGTTTTTT.

V and J are TRBV28 and TRBJ2-2, with D unresolved. V lost 2 bases, J lost 0 bases, and 7 bases lay in between. Per germline, CDR1 MDHEN and CDR2 SYDVKM. The length of the CDR3 is 15 residues. The CDR3 DNA is TGTGCCAGCAGTTTACTGCTAGCGAACACCGGGGAGCTGTTTTTT. This codes for CASSLLLANTGELFF.